The clone carrying this T cell receptor beta chain was recorded many times. The data belong to a study of blood T cells in healthy people across ages. All donors came from Russia, were Caucasian and healthy, and spanned ages 6 to 90. Every sample had a minimum of 6.5 million PBMCs isolated. Trimming at V came to 8 bases and at J to 7 bases, leaving 9 bases not matched to a gene. This CDR3 spans 14 amino acids. Germline V CDR1 and CDR2: MGHRA, YSYEKL. Using a J-beta primer mix together with a sample-barcoded 5' primer, a second PCR was run for roughly 7 to 11 cycles. MiXCR, run by TCRdb on the 5' RACE reads, gives a single entry per CDR3 protein. The profile shows about 1.6 million distinct CDR3 sequences, about 31% of them singletons.

The TCR originated in a woman younger than 45 in good health. The V call is TRBV4-1, the J call TRBJ2-2, with TRBD1 matching 8 bases. What was sequenced was blood. CDR3 coding DNA: TGCGCCAGCGGAGGGAGGACAGGGAACGGGGAGCTGTTTTTT. Translating gives CASGGRTGNGELFF.